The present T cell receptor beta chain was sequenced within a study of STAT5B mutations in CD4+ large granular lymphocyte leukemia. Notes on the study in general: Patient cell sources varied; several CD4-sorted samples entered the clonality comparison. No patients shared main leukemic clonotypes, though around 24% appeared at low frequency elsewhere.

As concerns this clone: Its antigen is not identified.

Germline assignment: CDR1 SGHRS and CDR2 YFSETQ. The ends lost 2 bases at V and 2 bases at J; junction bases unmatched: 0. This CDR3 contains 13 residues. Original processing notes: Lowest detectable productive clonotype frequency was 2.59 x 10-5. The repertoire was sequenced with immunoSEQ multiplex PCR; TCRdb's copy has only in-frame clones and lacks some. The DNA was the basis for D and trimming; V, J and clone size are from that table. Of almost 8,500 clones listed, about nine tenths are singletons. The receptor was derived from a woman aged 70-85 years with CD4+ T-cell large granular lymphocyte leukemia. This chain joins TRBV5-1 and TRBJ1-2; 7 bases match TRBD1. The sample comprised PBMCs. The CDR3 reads CASSLGGNYGYTF. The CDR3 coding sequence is TGCGCCAGCAGCTTAGGGGGCAACTATGGCTACACCTTC.